This T cell receptor (beta chain) was identified in a study of circulating and synovial CD4+ cells in juvenile arthritis. As to this clone: The target antigen is unknown.

Germline V gives CDR1 SGHTA, CDR2 FQGNSA. The CDR3 runs to 14 residues. V lost 3 bases and J lost 0, with 9 bases in between. General study points: CPL and bulk CD4 samples differed at least tenfold in T cell genomes. The pathogenic-like versus bulk T cell difference escaped Vbeta family analysis. Bulk blood CD4 repertoires were more diverse than these.

Only in-frame clones appear in the TCRdb table, and some are missing; sequencing was by immunoSEQ multiplex PCR. The sample lists over 30,000 clones, about 96% occurring once. The chain links TRBV7-2 to TRBJ2-7; weak D call: TRBD2 (5 bases). The sequenced sample consisted of CD4+ T cells from blood. This sequence originates from a human donor with juvenile idiopathic arthritis. The CDR3 DNA sequence: TGTGCCAGCAGCTTTCCTAGCTTCTCCTACGAGCAGTACTTC. Translating it yields CASSFPSFSYEQYF.